Presented here are 14 T cell receptor beta chains from one specimen sequenced in a study of vaccination and CD4 T cells after COVID-19. These receptors' antigens are unknown. Oncomine TCR Beta short-read sequencing was applied to DNA from cultured CD4+ T cells. MiXCR, run by TCRdb on the PCR reads, gives a single entry per CDR3 protein. The table includes fewer than 15,000 distinct CDR3 sequences, approximately 69% detected once. Treatment: approximately 11-day PBMC culture with coronavirus spike peptide pools or control peptides (ViraFEST assay). The sequencing sample was made of CD4+ T cells from blood, cultured in vitro. The receptor set was obtained from a human donor who had recovered from COVID-19.

The chain combines TRBV7-2 with TRBJ1-5; a weak D match, TRBD1 (5 bases). The V end was cut by 2 bases, the J end by 1 base, with 9 bases between. From germline, CDR1 is SGHTA and CDR2 FQGNSA. The CDR3 is made up of 15 amino acids. The CDR3 nucleotides read TGTGCCAGCAGCTTATCCCGGGACAGCAATCAGCCCCAGCATTTT. Translated, it gives CASSLSRDSNQPQHF.

The count of this clonotype is one. The CDR3 nucleotides read TGTGCCAGCAGCCTCAAGGTCAATCAGCCCCAGCATTTT. Its protein is CASSLKVNQPQHF. The rearrangement links TRBV27 to TRBJ1-5; no firm D call. Trimming cost V 6 bases and J 3 bases, with 9 bases left between them. CDR1 MNHEY and CDR2 SMNVEV come from the germline V gene (reference sequence). This CDR3 is 13 amino acids long.

The J gene is TRBJ1-3, the V gene TRBV4-3; D is possibly TRBD1 (5 bases). Germline assignment: CDR1 LGHNA and CDR2 YSLEER. There are 14 residues in the CDR3. V dropped 4 bases and J dropped 2 bases, with 9 bases sitting between them. The CDR3 is CASSPRQPGNTIYF. The CDR3 bases are TGCGCCAGCAGCCCCCGACAGCCTGGAAACACCATATATTTT.

V is TRBV6-1 and J is TRBJ1-2; D not certain. Deletions cut 0 bases from V and 6 bases from J, with 8 bases between. There are 13 residues in the CDR3. In germline, CDR1 is MNHNS, CDR2 SASEGT. CDR3 region: CASSEAPGDGYTF. The DNA of the CDR3 is TGTGCCAGCAGTGAAGCCCCCGGGGATGGCTACACCTTC.

The chain employs TRBV6-2 or TRBV6-3 and TRBJ2-2, with 8 nucleotides matching TRBD1. The CDR3 loop spans 17 amino acids. Trimming removed 6 bases from V and 0 bases from J; junction bases left unmatched: 9. Germline V gene sequence: CDR1 MNHEY, CDR2 SVGEGT. CDR3: CASRVETGASNTGELFF. The CDR3 nucleotides read TGTGCCAGCAGAGTAGAGACAGGGGCATCGAACACCGGGGAGCTGTTTTTT.

V is TRBV7-8 and J is TRBJ2-1, with D perhaps matching TRBD1 (6 bases). Per germline, CDR1 SGHVS and CDR2 FQNEAQ. The V and J ends lost 5 bases and 7 bases respectively, with 12 bases between them. The CDR3 spans 13 residues. Written as DNA, the CDR3 is TGTGCCAGCAGCCACCCCACAGGGAATGAGCAGTTCTTC. It specifies CASSHPTGNEQFF.

The chain couples TRBV7-3 to TRBJ2-3; 8 bases fit TRBD2. CDR1 is SGHTA, CDR2 FQGTGA, per germline. The CDR3 loop spans 15 amino acids. J lost 2 bases, V lost 2 bases, and 3 bases had no gene match. The CDR3 DNA reads as TGTGCCAGCAGCTTACTAGCGGGCCCCACAGATACGCAGTATTTT. Translation gives CASSLLAGPTDTQYF.

The rearrangement uses TRBV20-1 and TRBJ1-2; D might be TRBD1 (6 bases). The CDR3 contains 11 residues. Germline loops: CDR1 DFQATT, CDR2 SNEGSKA (reference sequence). Trimming cost V 4 bases and J 4 bases, with 7 bases left between them. The CDR3 sequence is CSAKGGYGYTF. The DNA of the CDR3 is TGCAGTGCTAAGGGGGGCTATGGCTACACCTTC.

The chain employs TRBV25-1 and TRBJ1-2; D gene uncertain. This CDR3 is 15 amino acids long. Germline loops: CDR1 MGHDK, CDR2 SYGVNS. The ends were cut back, 6 bases at V and 2 bases at J, with 16 bases in the middle. As DNA, the CDR3 is TGTGCCAGCAGCCCCCTTTTGGGGAAGAACTATGGCTACACCTTC. This translates into CASSPLLGKNYGYTF.

The rearrangement joins TRBV6-1 to TRBJ2-4; TRBD1 might be the D (5 bases). CDR1 MNHNS and CDR2 SASEGT come from the germline V gene. This CDR3 is 13 amino acids long. Trimming took off 8 bases at V and 6 bases at J, with 14 bases between the two ends. The CDR3 DNA is TGTGCCAGCGGCATAGGGGCAGTAAACATTCAGTACTTC. This gives the protein CASGIGAVNIQYF.

This clonotype came up a few times. The rearrangement uses TRBV20-1 and TRBJ2-1; 16 nucleotides align to TRBD2. The CDR3 runs 18 residues. After removal of 0 bases from V and 7 bases from J, the junction contained 9 bases not matched to a gene. Germline V gene lookup returns CDR1 DFQATT and CDR2 SNEGSKA (reference sequence). The CDR3 here is CSARDSSGTSGRGNEQFF. As DNA, the CDR3 is TGCAGTGCTAGAGATAGCTCTGGGACTAGCGGGAGGGGTAATGAGCAGTTCTTC.

The chain links TRBV11-3 to TRBJ1-1; possibly TRBD1 for D (5 bases). Germline CDR1 is SGHNT and CDR2 is YENEEA. V lost 2 bases and J 4 bases, leaving 14 bases between the germline ends. The CDR3 is made up of 15 amino acids. CDR3 nucleotide sequence: TGTGCCAGCAGCTTAATTCGGGGGACGGGCACTGAAGCTTTCTTT. It translates to CASSLIRGTGTEAFF.

This chain uses TRBV20-1 with TRBJ2-6, with unresolved D. The CDR3 totals 13 residues. Trimming took off 0 bases at V and 13 bases at J, with 13 bases between the two ends. Germline CDR1 reads DFQATT; CDR2 reads SNEGSKA (reference sequence). CDR3 sequence reads: CSARDPGLLVLTF. CDR3 DNA sequence: TGCAGTGCTAGAGACCCGGGTCTGCTTGTCCTGACTTTC.

The V and J genes are TRBV27 and TRBJ2-1, with 10 bases that match TRBD1. The CDR3 is 16 amino acids. The germline CDR1 and CDR2 sequences are MNHEY and SMNVEV (reference sequence). V lost 4 bases, J lost 7 bases, and 10 bases stayed unmatched. The CDR3 loop is CASSSPSGTGVNEQFF. CDR3 bases: TGTGCCAGCAGTTCCCCGTCCGGGACAGGGGTAAATGAGCAGTTCTTC.